This entry lists 27 T cell receptor beta chains sequenced from one sample in a study of neurological immune-mediated disorders. Each CDR3 protein gets one entry after TCRdb re-called the 5' RACE reads with MiXCR. Here the sample spans over 55,000 distinct CDR3 sequences, about 10% being singletons. Time point noted: longitudinal time-point 2. Specimen: PBMCs. These receptors were obtained from a young man in good health.

This clonotype occurred many times. The CDR3 nucleotides are TGTGCCAGCAGGGCGGGCATATACACCGGGGAGCTGTTTTTT. Translation gives CASRAGIYTGELFF. The J gene is TRBJ2-2, the V gene TRBV9, with a possible D match to TRBD2 (5 bases). CDR1 is SGDLS, CDR2 YYNGEE, per germline. CDR3 length equals 14 residues. Trimming stripped 5 bases from V and 3 bases from J, with 11 bases between.

This clonotype was picked up many times. V gene TRBV6-5 combines with J gene TRBJ2-2; D is ambiguous. Germline V CDR1 and CDR2: MNHEY, SVGAGI. The V gene lost 5 bases and the J gene lost 7 bases, with 8 bases spanning the gap. The CDR3 is made up of 12 amino acids. The CDR3 DNA reads TGTGCCAGCAGTGGATTCGTCGGGGAGCTGTTTTTT. It specifies CASSGFVGELFF.

This clonotype was observed at least ten times. The V and J genes are TRBV18 and TRBJ2-3; 9 bases map to TRBD2. The length of the CDR3 is 15 residues. From germline, CDR1 is KGHSH and CDR2 LQKENI. J was trimmed by 5 bases and V by 1 base; bases with no gene match: 4. As DNA, the CDR3 is TGTGCCAGCTCACCACTAGCGGGAGTGAAAGATACGCAGTATTTT. Its translation is CASSPLAGVKDTQYF.

This clonotype occurred many times. The chain employs TRBV6-1 and TRBJ2-2, with D perhaps matching TRBD1 or TRBD2 (5 bases each). The V and J ends lost 8 bases and 6 bases respectively, with 10 bases between them. There are 12 residues in the CDR3. Germline values: CDR1 MNHNS, CDR2 SASEGT. The CDR3: CASGDLSGELFF. The CDR3 DNA reads TGTGCCAGCGGGGACCTGTCCGGGGAGCTGTTTTTT.

This clonotype was counted ten times or more. As DNA, the CDR3 is TGTGCCAGCAGCCTCGCCGGGACCAACACTGAAGCTTTCTTT. This encodes CASSLAGTNTEAFF. V is TRBV3-1 and J is TRBJ1-1, with D maybe TRBD1 (5 bases). CDR1 is LGHDT, CDR2 YNNKEL, per germline (reference sequence). This CDR3 spans 14 amino acids. V lost 4 bases and J lost 2, with 11 bases in between.

In its sample, this clonotype was seen many times. The rearrangement joins TRBV28 to TRBJ2-3; a possible D gene is TRBD1 (6 bases). Trimming took 5 bases from V and 3 from J, leaving 15 bases between them. The CDR3 is 15 amino acids. Per the germline V gene, CDR1 is MDHEN and CDR2 is SYDVKM. The CDR3 loop is CASSPWTDSTDTQYF. In DNA form, the CDR3 reads TGTGCCAGCAGTCCGTGGACAGACTCAACAGATACGCAGTATTTT.

There are many counts of this clonotype. This chain connects TRBV11-2 to TRBJ1-1; D is ambiguous. CDR1 and CDR2 (germline): SGHAT, FQNNGV. The CDR3 spans 13 residues. Trimming took off 8 bases at V and 5 bases at J, with 15 bases between the two ends. The CDR3 here is CASSGQGWTEAFF. As DNA, the CDR3 is TGTGCCAGCTCCGGCCAAGGGTGGACTGAAGCTTTCTTT.

This clonotype was seen repeatedly, ten times or more. The rearrangement links TRBV7-2 to TRBJ2-7; D tentatively reads TRBD1 or TRBD2 (6 bases each). Trimming left V 6 bases short and J 2 bases short, with 17 bases between. The CDR3 sequence is 15 residues long. Germline values: CDR1 SGHTA, CDR2 FQGNSA. The DNA for the CDR3 is TGTGCCAGCAGTAGACAGGAGGGACTCGCCTACGAGCAGTACTTC. Its translation is CASSRQEGLAYEQYF.

This clonotype came up a few times. The V and J genes are TRBV12-3 or TRBV12-4 and TRBJ2-1; no firm D call. The CDR3 runs 14 residues. V lost 7 bases and J lost 1, with 11 bases in between. CDR3 sequence reads: CASKPLASYNEQFF. The DNA for the CDR3 is TGTGCCAGCAAACCTTTGGCTTCCTACAATGAGCAGTTCTTC.

This clonotype has ten or more counts. The rearrangement joins TRBV12-3 or TRBV12-4 to TRBJ2-3; unclear D gene. The CDR3 loop spans 14 amino acids. V dropped 6 bases and J dropped 3 bases, with 13 bases sitting between them. The CDR3 DNA sequence: TGTGCCAGCAGCGTGGGGTTGGGTACAGATACGCAGTATTTT. This encodes CASSVGLGTDTQYF.

At least ten counts were recorded for this clonotype. The chain employs TRBV14 and TRBJ2-3, with 9 positions matching TRBD1. The V and J ends lost 5 bases and 1 base, in that order; junction bases with no gene match: 4. The length of the CDR3 is 15 residues. Germline lookup yields CDR1 SGHDN and CDR2 FVKESK. CDR3 sequence: CASSFWTGGTDTQYF. CDR3 DNA: TGTGCCAGCAGCTTCTGGACAGGGGGCACAGATACGCAGTATTTT. The variable domain in full, with the rest retrieved from reference TRBV14 and TRBJ2-3, is EAGVTQFPSHSVIEKGQTVTLRCDPISGHDNLYWYRRVMGKEIKFLLHFVKESKQDESGMPNNRFLAERTGGTYSTLKVQPAELEDSGVYFCASSFWTGGTDTQYFGPGTRLTVL.

This clonotype occurred a few times. V is TRBV18 and J is TRBJ2-3, with D possibly being TRBD2 (5 bases). V dropped 6 bases and J dropped 1 base, with 17 bases sitting between them. From germline, CDR1 is KGHSH and CDR2 LQKENI. The CDR3 extends over 16 amino acids. Here the CDR3 reads CASSPGVASGTDTQYF. In DNA form, the CDR3 reads TGTGCCAGCTCTCCCGGGGTGGCATCCGGCACAGATACGCAGTATTTT.

In DNA, the CDR3 is TGCAGTGCTAGAGATCGTCAGGGAGATGCAACTAATGAAAAACTGTTTTTT. As protein: CSARDRQGDATNEKLFF. The genes are TRBV20-1 and TRBJ1-4, with D tentatively TRBD1 (5 bases). Between the trimmed V and J ends, which lost 0 bases and 0 bases, there was a span of 14 bases. Germline CDR1 and CDR2: DFQATT and SNEGSKA (reference sequence). The CDR3 runs to 17 residues.

Ten or more counts support this clonotype. V usage is TRBV4-1 and J usage is TRBJ2-5; 7 nucleotides line up with TRBD1. This CDR3 region has 14 residues. Germline trimming cut 2 bases from V and 5 bases from J; bases unmatched to any gene: 5. Per the germline V gene, CDR1 is MGHRA and CDR2 is YSYEKL. CDR3 DNA: TGCGCCAGCAGCCAAAGACAGGGCCAGGAGACCCAGTACTTC. The encoded protein is CASSQRQGQETQYF.

This clonotype has a count of ten or more. This chain joins TRBV7-2 and TRBJ2-7, with D possibly being TRBD1 (5 bases). CDR3 length equals 14 residues. Between the trimmed V and J ends, which lost 6 bases and 5 bases, there was a span of 17 bases. Germline CDR1 is SGHTA and CDR2 is FQGNSA. The CDR3 nucleotides are TGTGCCAGCAGTCTACAGGCGTCCTGGGACGAGCAGTACTTC. Its translation is CASSLQASWDEQYF.

This clonotype was observed at least ten times. This sequence joins TRBV10-2 and TRBJ2-3, with D possibly being TRBD2 (5 bases). Looked up from germline, CDR1 is WSHSY and CDR2 is SAAADI. The CDR3 is made up of 15 amino acids. V was pared by 8 bases and J by 4 bases, with 19 bases between. The chain's CDR3 is CASRGSFGNSDTQYF. Written as DNA, the CDR3 is TGCGCCAGCCGAGGGTCTTTCGGGAACTCAGATACGCAGTATTTT.

The table lists this clonotype with many counts. The genes are TRBV30 and TRBJ2-1; D unclear. Trimming left V 0 bases short and J 6 bases short, with 9 bases between. This CDR3 has 13 residues. Germline assignment: CDR1 GTSNPN and CDR2 SVGIG (reference sequence). CDR3 region: CAWSVLLSNEQFF. The CDR3 DNA is TGTGCCTGGAGTGTACTTTTGTCCAATGAGCAGTTCTTC.

This clonotype was detected ten times or more. V and J are TRBV20-1 and TRBJ1-2; the match to TRBD1 covers 8 bases. The CDR3 runs 15 residues. Per the germline V gene, CDR1 is DFQATT and CDR2 is SNEGSKA (reference sequence). V dropped 0 bases and J dropped 8; count of bases not matched to a gene: 11. CDR3 region: CSARETQGEDRGYTF. In DNA form, the CDR3 reads TGCAGTGCTAGAGAAACACAGGGGGAGGATCGGGGCTACACCTTC.

This clonotype was counted ten times or more. The chain uses TRBV5-1 and TRBJ1-4; D unresolved. The germline gives CDR1 SGHRS, CDR2 YFSETQ. The CDR3 extends over 13 amino acids. Between the trimmed V and J ends, which lost 5 bases and 5 bases, there was a span of 10 bases. CDR3 in DNA: TGCGCCAGCAGTCTGACGAAGAATGAAAAACTGTTTTTT. Protein sequence: CASSLTKNEKLFF.

The CDR3 loop reads CASTEGRIETQYF. CDR3 bases: TGTGCCAGTACCGAGGGGAGAATCGAGACCCAGTACTTC. The chain is built from TRBV19 and TRBJ2-5; D tentatively reads TRBD1 or TRBD2 (5 bases each). Germline V lookup: CDR1 LNHDA, CDR2 SQIVND (reference sequence). The CDR3 runs 13 residues. V was pared by 7 bases and J by 5 bases, with 14 bases between. Based on the CDR3 plus reference TRBV19 and TRBJ2-5, the full variable domain is DGGITQSPKYLFRKEGQNVTLSCEQNLNHDAMYWYRQDPGQGLRLIYYSQIVNDFQKGDIAEGYSVSREKKESFPLTVTSAQKNPTAFYLCASTEGRIETQYFGPGTRLLVL.

This clonotype came up a few times. The chain has TRBV10-2 and TRBJ2-6; 8 nucleotides match TRBD1. This CDR3 spans 14 amino acids. From germline, CDR1 is WSHSY and CDR2 SAAADI. The V segment lost 6 bases and the J segment 4 bases; nucleotides outside the gene matches: 2. CDR3 amino acids: CASRDRAGANVLTF. CDR3 nucleotides: TGCGCCAGCAGGGACAGGGCAGGGGCCAACGTCCTGACTTTC.

There are many counts of this clonotype. V gene TRBV20-1 combines with J gene TRBJ2-5; weak D call: TRBD2 (6 bases). Germline CDR1 is DFQATT and CDR2 is SNEGSKA (reference sequence). The CDR3 runs 13 residues. V dropped 0 bases and J dropped 5 bases, with 10 bases sitting between them. The CDR3 DNA reads TGCAGTGCTAGAGATGGAGGGAAGGAGACCCAGTACTTC. It encodes CSARDGGKETQYF.

This clonotype was seen ten or more times. The genes are TRBV20-1 and TRBJ1-2; 12 nucleotides align to TRBD1. CDR1 DFQATT and CDR2 SNEGSKA come from the germline V gene (reference sequence). Trimming at V came to 7 bases and at J to 4 bases, leaving 4 bases not matched to a gene. There are 13 residues in the CDR3. The CDR3 spells CSGGQGASYGYTF. CDR3 coding DNA: TGCAGTGGGGGACAGGGGGCTAGCTATGGCTACACCTTC.

The sample holds many counts of this clonotype. This chain links TRBV20-1 with TRBJ2-7; 12 bases map to TRBD1. V was clipped by 6 bases and J by 5 bases; unmatched bases: 5. Germline V CDR1 and CDR2: DFQATT, SNEGSKA (reference sequence). The CDR3 is 13 amino acids. In DNA, the CDR3 is TGCAGTGCGGGGGGGACAGGGGGCCACGAGCAGTACTTC. Translating gives CSAGGTGGHEQYF.

This clonotype occurred many times. The chain has TRBV24-1 and TRBJ1-2; no clear D. V shed 4 bases and J shed 5 bases, with 10 bases lying between them. CDR1 and CDR2 (germline): KGHDR, SFDVKD. There are 13 residues in the CDR3. The CDR3 DNA reads as TGTGCCACCAGTGACCCACCTCTTTATGGCTACACCTTC. Translated: CATSDPPLYGYTF.

Many counts were recorded for this clonotype. This chain links TRBV7-3 with TRBJ1-2; D is possibly TRBD1 (6 bases). Germline V lookup: CDR1 SGHTA, CDR2 FQGTGA. The CDR3 contains 14 residues. The ends were cut back, 11 bases at V and 2 bases at J, with 18 bases in the middle. This CDR3 reads CAHPSGTPNYGYTF. The CDR3 nucleotides are TGTGCCCACCCCTCCGGGACACCGAACTATGGCTACACCTTC.

This clonotype was detected many times. V is TRBV5-1 and J is TRBJ2-6; D could derive from TRBD1 or TRBD2 (5 bases each). CDR1 is SGHRS and CDR2 is YFSETQ in the germline V gene. There are 18 residues in the CDR3. The V end was cut by 3 bases, the J end by 0 bases, with 16 bases between. The chain's CDR3 is CASSSQTARGSGANVLTF. In nucleotides, the CDR3 is TGCGCCAGCAGCTCGCAGACGGCGAGGGGCTCTGGGGCCAACGTCCTGACTTTC.